This T cell receptor beta chain was observed in a study of human CD8 memory T cell subsets. Study outcomes and limitations: Overlapping only minimally, the repertoires of stem-like memory and precursor exhausted T cells were largely separate from each other.

Construction of TCR beta libraries was accomplished by means of UMI-labeled 5' RACE. TCRdb reprocessed the 5' RACE reads; each CDR3 protein has one entry and no DNA is given. This listing includes 10,000 to 11,000 distinct CDR3 sequences. CDR3 length: 12 amino acids. CDR1 and CDR2 (germline): KGHSH, LQKENI. On this clonotype itself: Its antigen is not identified.

The source of the RNA was duplicate vials containing over 130,000 sorted CD8+ T cells for each subset. This chain joins TRBV18 and TRBJ2-2. Source material: CD8+ T cells from PBMCs. This clonotype was obtained from a human donor in good health. CDR3 protein: CASSPITGELFF. The variable domain in full, with the rest retrieved from reference TRBV18 and TRBJ2-2, is NAGVMQNPRHLVRRRGQEARLRCSPMKGHSHVYWYRQLPEEGLKFMVYLQKENIIDESGMPKERFSAEFPKEGPSILRIQQVVRGDSAAYFCASSPITGELFFGEGSRLTVL.